Shown below are 14 T cell receptor beta chains from a single sample sequenced in a study of blood T cell repertoires in COVID-19. Produced via immunoSEQ multiplex PCR; TCRdb's table is partial and in-frame only. Among roughly 250,000 clones, about 87% were seen once, and the ten largest hold 8.6%. Source material: peripheral blood. The receptor set was obtained from a human donor in a cohort sampled during active COVID-19.

This clone has more than one count but fewer than ten. J is TRBJ1-1 and V is TRBV5-5; 7 bases fit TRBD1. V was clipped by 3 bases and J by 3 bases; unmatched bases: 5. The CDR3 is made up of 14 amino acids. The germline CDR1 and CDR2 sequences are SGHKS and YYEKEE (reference sequence). As DNA, the CDR3 is TGTGCCAGCAGCTCCCGGGACAGTTACACTGAAGCTTTCTTT. As protein: CASSSRDSYTEAFF. Combining the CDR3 with reference TRBV5-5 and TRBJ1-1 gives the whole variable domain DAGVTQSPTHLIKTRGQQVTLRCSPISGHKSVSWYQQVLGQGPQFIFQYYEKEERGRGNFPDRFSARQFPNYSSELNVNALLLGDSALYLCASSSRDSYTEAFFGQGTRLTVV.

CDR3 DNA: TGTGCCAGCAGCTTAGCGCCGGGGGACTTCTCCTACAATGAGCAGTTCTTC. Translation: CASSLAPGDFSYNEQFF. The chain joins TRBV11-1 to TRBJ2-1, with D maybe TRBD2 (6 bases). Germline CDR1 is SGHAT and CDR2 is FQDESV (reference sequence). V gave up 0 bases and J gave up 0 bases, with 12 bases separating them. This CDR3 has 17 amino acids.

The rearrangement uses TRBV13 and TRBJ2-3, with 14 bases lining up with TRBD2. Germline values: CDR1 PRHDT, CDR2 FYEKMQ (reference sequence). The V segment lost 5 bases and the J segment 6 bases; nucleotides outside the gene matches: 7. The CDR3 is 16 amino acids. Here the CDR3 DNA reads TGTGCCAGCAGCCCCCCGGGACTAGCGGGGGTTGATACGCAGTATTTT. Its translation is CASSPPGLAGVDTQYF.

The rearrangement uses TRBV9 and TRBJ2-2; D may be TRBD1 (5 bases). The CDR3 consists of 15 residues. CDR1 is SGDLS, CDR2 YYNGEE, per germline. V was pared by 0 bases and J by 5 bases, with 11 bases between. CDR3 in amino acids: CASSVGTTPTGELFF. CDR3 nucleotides: TGTGCCAGCAGCGTAGGGACAACCCCAACCGGGGAGCTGTTTTTT. The variable domain in full, with the rest retrieved from reference TRBV9 and TRBJ2-2, is DSGVTQTPKHLITATGQRVTLRCSPRSGDLSVYWYQQSLDQGLQFLIQYYNGEERAKGNILERFSAQQFPDLHSELNLSSLELGDSALYFCASSVGTTPTGELFFGEGSRLTVL.

The chain employs TRBV6-2 or TRBV6-3 and TRBJ2-7, with 8 bases identical to TRBD1. Germline CDR1 reads MNHEY; CDR2 reads SVGEGT. Trimming took 4 bases from V and 3 from J; bases not matched to a gene: 14. The CDR3 spans 17 residues. The chain's CDR3 is CASSFSRSRTGFYEQYF. DNA for the CDR3: TGTGCCAGCAGTTTCTCACGGTCCCGGACAGGGTTCTACGAGCAGTACTTC.

The rearrangement links TRBV29-1 to TRBJ1-6; TRBD1 might be the D (5 bases). Deletions cut 5 bases from V and 6 bases from J, with 17 bases between. The germline gives CDR1 SQVTM, CDR2 ANQGSEA. This CDR3 is 15 amino acids long. In DNA, the CDR3 is TGCAGCGTTTTAAATCAGGGTAGCCTTAATTCACCCCTCCACTTT. Translation: CSVLNQGSLNSPLHF. Combining the CDR3 with reference TRBV29-1 and TRBJ1-6 gives the whole variable domain SAVISQKPSRDICQRGTSLTIQCQVDSQVTMMFWYRQQPGQSLTLIATANQGSEATYESGFVIDKFPISRPNLTFSTLTVSNMSPEDSSIYLCSVLNQGSLNSPLHFGNGTRLTVT.

This clone turned up a few times. This chain links TRBV6-1 with TRBJ1-2; D is uncertain. Germline lookup yields CDR1 MNHNS and CDR2 SASEGT. V lost 4 bases and J 0 bases, leaving 18 bases between the germline ends. The CDR3 loop spans 17 amino acids. The CDR3: CASSVFVPGTANYGYTF. The DNA of the CDR3 is TGTGCCAGCAGTGTATTCGTTCCAGGCACCGCTAACTATGGCTACACCTTC.

The chain uses TRBV6-2 or TRBV6-3 and TRBJ1-5; no firm D call. The V and J ends lost 2 bases and 4 bases respectively, with 6 bases between them. The CDR3 consists of 13 residues. Germline loops: CDR1 MNHEY, CDR2 SVGEGT. This CDR3 reads CASSYDGNQPQHF. CDR3 sequence (DNA): TGTGCCAGCAGTTACGACGGGAATCAGCCCCAGCATTTT.

The rearrangement joins TRBV11-2 to TRBJ2-1; TRBD2 matches at 10 bases. The CDR3 has 16 amino acids. V was clipped by 0 bases and J by 5 bases; unmatched bases: 4. CDR1 SGHAT and CDR2 FQNNGV come from the germline V gene. DNA of the CDR3: TGTGCCAGCAGCTTAGACCCTAGCGGGGGCCACAATGAGCAGTTCTTC. This sequence encodes CASSLDPSGGHNEQFF.

The J gene is TRBJ2-2, the V gene TRBV9, with TRBD2 as a possible D gene (6 bases). The V gene's germline CDR1 is SGDLS and CDR2 YYNGEE. This CDR3 is built from 18 residues. V lost 3 bases to trimming and J lost 0 bases, with 18 bases between them. The CDR3 loop is CASSAQRGGIANTGELFF. The CDR3 bases are TGTGCCAGCAGCGCCCAAAGAGGCGGGATTGCGAACACCGGGGAGCTGTTTTTT.

This sequence joins TRBV5-4 and TRBJ1-2; unclear D gene. Trimming pared 4 bases from V and 1 base from J, leaving 14 bases between. CDR3 size: 15 residues. Germline CDR1 is SGHNT and CDR2 is YYREEE (reference sequence). The CDR3: CASSVGSGLNYGYTF. The DNA of the CDR3 is TGTGCCAGCAGCGTCGGAAGTGGACTTAACTATGGCTACACCTTC.

This rearrangement joins TRBV12-5 to TRBJ2-1; possibly TRBD1 for D (5 bases). The CDR3 sequence is 18 residues long. V dropped 2 bases and J dropped 2 bases, with 19 bases sitting between them. Germline CDR1 reads LGHNT; CDR2 reads FRNRAP. CDR3 nucleotide sequence: TGTGCTAGTGGTTTGCCTCCCGCTTTGGGGCCTACCTACAATGAGCAGTTCTTC. This codes for CASGLPPALGPTYNEQFF.

In its sample, this clone was seen a few times. V usage is TRBV4-1 and J usage is TRBJ1-1, with 7 positions matching TRBD1. CDR1 and CDR2 from the germline V gene are MGHRA and YSYEKL. The ends lost 2 bases at V and 7 bases at J; junction bases unmatched: 7. The length of the CDR3 is 14 residues. The CDR3 sequence is CASSQPTTGYEAFF. CDR3 coding DNA: TGCGCCAGCAGCCAACCCACGACAGGGTATGAAGCTTTCTTT.

This clone was seen only once. V and J are TRBV11-2 and TRBJ2-7; 10 bases match TRBD2. The CDR3 contains 16 residues. Looked up from germline, CDR1 is SGHAT and CDR2 is FQNNGV. The V segment lost 1 base and the J segment 6 bases; nucleotides outside the gene matches: 9. Written as DNA, the CDR3 is TGTGCCAGCAGCTTAGCCAGAGCGGGAGGGAGCGGCGAGCAGTACTTC. It codes for CASSLARAGGSGEQYF.